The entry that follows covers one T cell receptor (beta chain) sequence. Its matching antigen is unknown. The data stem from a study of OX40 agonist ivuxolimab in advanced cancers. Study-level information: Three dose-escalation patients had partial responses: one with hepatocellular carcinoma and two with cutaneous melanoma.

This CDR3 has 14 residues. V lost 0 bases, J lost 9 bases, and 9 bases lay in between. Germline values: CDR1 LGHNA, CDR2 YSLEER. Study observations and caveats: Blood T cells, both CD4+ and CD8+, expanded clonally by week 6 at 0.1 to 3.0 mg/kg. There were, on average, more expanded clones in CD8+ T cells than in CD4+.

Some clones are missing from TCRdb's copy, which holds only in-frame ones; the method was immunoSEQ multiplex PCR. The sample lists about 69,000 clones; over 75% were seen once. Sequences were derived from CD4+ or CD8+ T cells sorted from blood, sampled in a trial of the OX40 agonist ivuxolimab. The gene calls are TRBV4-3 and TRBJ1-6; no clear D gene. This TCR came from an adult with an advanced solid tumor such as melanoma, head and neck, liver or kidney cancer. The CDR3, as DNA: TGCGCCAGCAGCCAAGAAGACGGGAGTTCACCCCTCCACTTT. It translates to CASSQEDGSSPLHF.